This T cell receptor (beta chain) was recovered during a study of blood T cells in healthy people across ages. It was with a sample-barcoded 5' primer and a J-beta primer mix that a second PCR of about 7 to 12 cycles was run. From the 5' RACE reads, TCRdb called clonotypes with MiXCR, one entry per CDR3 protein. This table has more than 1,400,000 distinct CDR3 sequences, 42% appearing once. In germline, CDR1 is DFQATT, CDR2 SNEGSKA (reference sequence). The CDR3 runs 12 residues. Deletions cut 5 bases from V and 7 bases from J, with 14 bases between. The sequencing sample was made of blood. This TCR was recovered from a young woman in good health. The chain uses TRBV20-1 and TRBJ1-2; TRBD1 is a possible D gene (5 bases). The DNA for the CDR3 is TGCAGTGCTCCCCTTGGGGACGGTGGCTACACCTTC. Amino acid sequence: CSAPLGDGGYTF.